This T cell receptor (beta chain) was recovered during a study of post-analysis software for immune sequencing data. The wider study: Patients with relapsing-remitting, secondary progressive and progressive-relapsing multiple sclerosis courses were all represented.

Study-wide findings and caveats: Compared with controls, patients showed significantly lower normalized Chao1 diversity. Four to six TRBV segments were more frequent in patients than controls; TRBV5-6, TRBV5-1 and TRBV20-1 belonged to this group.

Deletions cut 4 bases from V and 0 bases from J, with 5 bases between. The V gene's germline CDR1 is SQVTM and CDR2 ANQGSEA. The CDR3 contains 12 residues. TCR beta libraries were prepared from cDNA with unique molecular identifiers. Once about 0.95 to 10 million T cells were used, roughly 0.5 million cDNA molecules resulted. MiXCR, applied by TCRdb to the PCR reads, yields one record per CDR3 protein. The sample comprises hundreds of thousands of distinct CDR3 sequences, over 35% of which are singletons, and around an eighth rests with the top ten. As regards this clonotype: Its antigen is still unknown.

The chain uses TRBV29-1 and TRBJ2-3; D is undetermined. The sample consisted of blood. The sequence was obtained from a girl under 18 with multiple sclerosis. The CDR3 sequence is CSVVPSTDTQYF. The CDR3 DNA is TGCAGCGTTGTTCCTAGCACAGATACGCAGTATTTT.